This record concerns one TCR beta chain sequence. Its antigen is currently unknown. This sample is drawn from a study of T cell responses to AZD1222 COVID-19 vaccine. Whole-study findings and limits: The CD4 TCRs associated with vaccination extended across spike and predominated at 160-218 and 743-854.

TCRdb's table, derived via immunoSEQ multiplex PCR, lists solely in-frame clones and lacks some. The sample lists roughly 120,000 clones, roughly 85% occurring once. The sequence came from an adult in good health. The input for sequencing was peripheral blood, taken on day 0 of MenACWY control vaccination.

The CDR3 spells CASTRDTGEQFF. Here the CDR3 DNA reads TGTGCCAGCACTCGAGACACCGGCGAGCAGTTCTTC. The genes are TRBV5-4 and TRBJ2-1; D remains ambiguous. V was pared by 6 bases and J by 10 bases, with 14 bases between. CDR3 length: 12 amino acids. Per the germline V gene, CDR1 is SGHNT and CDR2 is YYREEE (reference sequence).